This T cell receptor beta chain was profiled in a study of blood T cell repertoires in COVID-19 (dated by TCRdb to 2018 to 2020). Turning to the overall study: Samples covering the acute and convalescent phases of COVID-19 were provided by collaborators in the United States, Italy and Spain. The samples were drawn from the first 160 participants of the ongoing ImmuneRACE study and from 950 to 1,500 subjects provided by 6 global collaborators. The repertoires were made available in a free public database intended to serve as a resource for research on the immune response to SARS-CoV-2. Where available, HLA class I and class II types were taken from metadata supplied by the sample provider and were not determined by assay-based typing. Subjects who had been exposed to COVID-19, were actively infected with it, or had recovered from it provided the deeply sampled blood TCRbeta repertoires that made up the dataset. The material from the prospective study consisted of cDNA or gDNA derived from T cells, B-cell-depleted T cells, or PBMCs. Nearly every sample came with metadata listing a de-identified subject ID, COVID-19 status, age in years and sex.

This clone was seen at least ten times. There is no known antigen for this receptor. No much larger clonotype is one base removed from it; base qualities were not supplied. At the DNA level, this CDR3 is encoded by other sequences in the same sample as well. Overall results and qualifications from the work: The quantity of clinical and demographic metadata differed by source and by participant and was supplied without curation.

Collaborating institutions collected whole blood in K2EDTA tubes following their own protocols. For TCRbeta analysis, collaborators shipped samples in one of three forms: frozen whole blood, isolated PBMCs, or DNA extracted from either of those sample types. TCRbeta CDR3 regions were amplified from genomic DNA using the immunoSEQ Assay, a bias-controlled multiplex PCR. Processing in the source paper ran as follows. Within the assay, amplification of reference gene primers was used to estimate how many nucleated cells each sample contained. To quantify the absolute abundance of each unique TCRbeta CDR3 rearrangement, sequence reads were collapsed and filtered. For each sample, productive Simpson clonality was calculated by taking the square root of Simpson's diversity index across productive rearrangements. TCRdb carries this immuneACCESS record with in-frame sequences only. Its versions omit some clonotypes, under half of them owing to an unresolved V gene in the studies checked, with the rest unexplained. V, J and clone size are taken as reported in that table, and D and trimming were inferred from the DNA itself. The sample includes 150,000 or so clones, with around four fifths observed a single time. 3% of the sample is held by the ten biggest clonotypes.

The receptor was derived from a woman between 40 and 50 years old with active or convalescent COVID-19. Sequences were obtained from peripheral blood.

The sequenced DNA: TGCGCCAGCAGCTATGAGGGGGACACTGAAGCTTTCTTT. This gives the protein CASSYEGDTEAFF. Recombination connected TRBV5-1 to TRBJ1-1; possibly the D gene is TRBD1, per 6 matching bases. CDR1 SGHRS and CDR2 YFSETQ were looked up in the germline V gene. V and J are truncated by 3 bases and 3 bases respectively, leaving an intervening sequence of 9 bases. From the cysteine through the phenylalanine, the CDR3 covers 13 amino acids. Just the 39-base CDR3 DNA is kept, in frame starting at base 1.